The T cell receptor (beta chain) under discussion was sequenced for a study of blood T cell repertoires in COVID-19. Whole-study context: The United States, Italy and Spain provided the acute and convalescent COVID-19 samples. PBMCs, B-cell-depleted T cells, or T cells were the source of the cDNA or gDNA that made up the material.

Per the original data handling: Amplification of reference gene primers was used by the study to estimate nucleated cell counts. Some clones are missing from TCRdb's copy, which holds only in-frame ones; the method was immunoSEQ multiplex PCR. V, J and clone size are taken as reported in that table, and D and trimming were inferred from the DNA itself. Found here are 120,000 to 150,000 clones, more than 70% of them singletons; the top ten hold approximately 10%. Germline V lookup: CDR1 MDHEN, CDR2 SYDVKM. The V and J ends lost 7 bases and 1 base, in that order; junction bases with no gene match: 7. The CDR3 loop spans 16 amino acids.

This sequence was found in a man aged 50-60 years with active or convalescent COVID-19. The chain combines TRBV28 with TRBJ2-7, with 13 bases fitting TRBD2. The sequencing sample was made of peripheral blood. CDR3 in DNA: TGTGCCAGCACCGTATCGGGACTAGCGGGATCCTACGAGCAGTACTTC. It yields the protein CASTVSGLAGSYEQYF.